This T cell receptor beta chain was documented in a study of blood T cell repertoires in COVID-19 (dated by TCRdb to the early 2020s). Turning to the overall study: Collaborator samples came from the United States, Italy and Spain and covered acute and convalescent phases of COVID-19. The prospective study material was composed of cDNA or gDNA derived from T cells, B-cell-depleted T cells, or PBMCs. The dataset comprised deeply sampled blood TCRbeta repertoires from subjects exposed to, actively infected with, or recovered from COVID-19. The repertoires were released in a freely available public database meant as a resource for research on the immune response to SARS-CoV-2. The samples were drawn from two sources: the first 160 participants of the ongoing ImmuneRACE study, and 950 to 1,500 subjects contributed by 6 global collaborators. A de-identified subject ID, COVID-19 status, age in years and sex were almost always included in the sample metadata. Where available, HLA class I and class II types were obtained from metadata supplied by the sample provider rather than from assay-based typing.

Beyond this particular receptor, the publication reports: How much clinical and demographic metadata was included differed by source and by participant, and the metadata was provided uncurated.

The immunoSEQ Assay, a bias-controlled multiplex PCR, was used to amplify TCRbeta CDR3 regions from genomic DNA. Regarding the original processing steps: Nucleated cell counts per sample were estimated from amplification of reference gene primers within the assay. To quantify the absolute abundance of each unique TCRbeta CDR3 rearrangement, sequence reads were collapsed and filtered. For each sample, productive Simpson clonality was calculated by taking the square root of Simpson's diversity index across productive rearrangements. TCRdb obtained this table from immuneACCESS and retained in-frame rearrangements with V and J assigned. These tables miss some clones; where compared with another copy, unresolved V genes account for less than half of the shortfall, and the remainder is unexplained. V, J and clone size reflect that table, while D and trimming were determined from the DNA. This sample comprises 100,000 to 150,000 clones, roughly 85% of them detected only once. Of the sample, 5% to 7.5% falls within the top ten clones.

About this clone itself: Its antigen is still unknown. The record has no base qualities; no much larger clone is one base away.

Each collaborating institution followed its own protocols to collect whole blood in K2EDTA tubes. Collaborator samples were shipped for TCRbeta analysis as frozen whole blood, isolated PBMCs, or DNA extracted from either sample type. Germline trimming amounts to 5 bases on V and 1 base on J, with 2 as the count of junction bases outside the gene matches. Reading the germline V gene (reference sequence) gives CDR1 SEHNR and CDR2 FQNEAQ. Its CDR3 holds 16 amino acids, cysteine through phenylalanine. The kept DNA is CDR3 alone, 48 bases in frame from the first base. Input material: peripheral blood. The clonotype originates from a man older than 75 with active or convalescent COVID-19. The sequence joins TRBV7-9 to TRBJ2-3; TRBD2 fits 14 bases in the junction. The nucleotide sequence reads TGTGCCAGCAGCCCGGGACTAGCGGGAGGCACAGATACGCAGTATTTT. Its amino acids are CASSPGLAGGTDTQYF. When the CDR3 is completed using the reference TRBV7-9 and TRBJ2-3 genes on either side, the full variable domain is DTGVSQNPRHKITKRGQNVTFRCDPISEHNRLYWYRQTLGQGPEFLTYFQNEAQLEKSRLLSDRFSAERPKGSFSTLEIQRTEQGDSAMYLCASSPGLAGGTDTQYFGPGTRLTVL.